This T cell receptor (beta chain) was sequenced during a study of OX40 agonist ivuxolimab in advanced cancers. Study summary: The patients got ivuxolimab, which is an agonistic anti-OX40 (CD134) antibody. Every patient in dose escalation had hepatocellular carcinoma, melanoma, renal cell or head and neck cancer.

This clone was picked up one time. Clones were sequenced by immunoSEQ multiplex PCR, and TCRdb holds only the in-frame ones, with some missing. The sample comprises almost 85,000 clones, about 86% of which are singletons, and 5.5% to 7% rests with the top ten. V was shortened by 5 bases and J by 7 bases, with 14 bases between the two germline ends. This CDR3 has 13 amino acids. In germline, CDR1 is SGHTA, CDR2 FQGNSA. Sequencing was performed on CD4+ or CD8+ T cells sorted from blood, taken in a trial of the OX40 agonist ivuxolimab. This TCR was recovered from an adult with an advanced solid tumor such as melanoma, head and neck, liver or kidney cancer. The chain carries TRBV7-2 and TRBJ1-1; possible D gene TRBD1, 6 bases. The CDR3 loop reads CASSQQQGGEAFF. The CDR3 DNA reads as TGTGCCAGCAGCCAGCAACAGGGTGGTGAAGCTTTCTTT. Together with reference TRBV7-2 and TRBJ1-1, the CDR3 gives the full variable domain: GAGVSQSPSNKVTEKGKDVELRCDPISGHTALYWYRQSLGQGLEFLIYFQGNSAPDKSGLPSDRFSAERTGGSVSTLTIQRTQQEDSAVYLCASSQQQGGEAFFGQGTRLTVV.